These T cell receptor beta chains were read from a single sample in a study of identical twins. MiXCR, run by TCRdb on the 5' RACE reads, gives a single entry per CDR3 protein. The sample holds around 100,000 distinct CDR3 sequences, 4.5% to 6.5% seen once. The sequenced material came from memory T cells sorted from blood. Receptors originate from a woman in her forties or fifties in good health. CDR3s include the opening cysteine and the closing phenylalanine or tryptophan. A D gene is named only where the DNA matches it firmly. The size of a clone is reported for some rows only, either as once, few or many, or as a class for expanded clones.

CDR3 length | J gene | D gene | clone size | V gene | CDR3 protein | CDR3 DNA
14 | TRBJ2-5 | NA | many | TRBV7-9 | CASSLGTTQETQYF | TGTGCCAGCAGCTTAGGAACAACCCAAGAGACCCAGTACTTC
16 | TRBJ2-3 | NA | many | TRBV5-1 | CASSLDPSLSTDTQYF | TGCGCCAGCAGCTTGGATCCTAGCCTCAGCACAGATACGCAGTATTTT
13 | TRBJ2-4 | NA | many | TRBV11-2 | CASSPRERNIQYF | TGTGCCAGCAGCCCCCGGGAGAGAAACATTCAGTACTTC
14 | TRBJ1-5 | NA | many | TRBV12-3/TRBV12-4 | CASGSAVINQPQHF | TGTGCCAGCGGGTCCGCAGTGATCAATCAGCCCCAGCATTTT
9 | TRBJ1-1 | NA | many | TRBV29-1 | CSVREGAFF | TGCAGCGTTCGGGAGGGAGCTTTCTTT
15 | TRBJ2-1 | NA | many | TRBV12-3/TRBV12-4 | CASRPIRSGRNEQFF | TGTGCCAGCAGGCCCATCCGATCTGGGCGCAATGAGCAGTTCTTC
12 | TRBJ1-1 | TRBD1 | few | TRBV6-1 | CASRGTEKRAFF | TGTGCCAGCAGGGGGACAGAAAAAAGGGCTTTCTTT
13 | TRBJ2-7 | NA | many | TRBV7-9 | CASSLAGEVEQYF | TGTGCCAGCAGCTTAGCGGGAGAAGTCGAGCAGTACTTC
13 | TRBJ1-2 | NA | few | TRBV24-1 | CATGGGRLDGYTF | TGTGCCACCGGGGGGGGGCGTTTGGATGGCTACACCTTC
18 | TRBJ2-3 | NA | NA | TRBV12-5 | CASNRWAGFKTSTDTQYF | TGTGCTAGTAACCGTTGGGCAGGATTCAAGACTAGCACAGATACGCAGTATTTT
15 | TRBJ2-7 | NA | NA | TRBV11-3 | CASSSMNGSPLEQYF | TGTGCCAGCAGCTCGATGAACGGGAGCCCCCTCGAGCAGTACTTC
12 | TRBJ2-1 | TRBD1 | many | TRBV20-1 | CSAVDRDFEQFF | TGCAGTGCTGTCGACAGGGATTTTGAGCAGTTCTTC
13 | TRBJ1-5 | TRBD1 | many | TRBV7-9 | CASTPGQGQPQHF | TGTGCCAGCACTCCGGGACAGGGCCAGCCCCAGCATTTT
16 | TRBJ2-1 | TRBD2 | NA | TRBV6-6 | CASSKTGTSGYNEQFF | TGTGCCAGCAGTAAAACCGGGACTAGCGGCTACAATGAGCAGTTCTTC
14 | TRBJ2-7 | NA | few | TRBV11-3 | CASSARPTRGEQYF | TGTGCCAGCAGCGCACGACCTACCCGGGGAGAGCAGTACTTC
22 | TRBJ2-3 | TRBD2 | few | TRBV6-2/TRBV6-3 | CASSYSREGPNDARGSTDTQYF | TGTGCCAGCAGTTACTCGAGGGAGGGACCGAATGATGCACGGGGGAGCACAGATACGCAGTATTTT
18 | TRBJ1-2 | TRBD1 | many | TRBV4-1 | CASSQDRPGQGRGYGYTF | TGCGCCAGCAGCCAAGATCGTCCGGGACAGGGACGGGGCTATGGCTACACCTTC
14 | TRBJ2-7 | NA | few | TRBV11-2 | CASCPQGQVCEQYF | TGTGCCAGCTGCCCTCAGGGTCAGGTTTGCGAGCAGTACTTC
13 | TRBJ2-3 | NA | many | TRBV6-6 | CASKKRGTDTQYF | TGTGCCAGCAAAAAGCGGGGCACAGATACGCAGTATTTT
14 | TRBJ1-1 | NA | NA | TRBV19 | CASSIASSNTEAFF | TGTGCCAGTAGTATTGCCTCCTCGAACACTGAAGCTTTCTTT
16 | TRBJ2-5 | TRBD2 | many | TRBV5-1 | CASSATSGRAMGTQYF | TGCGCCAGCAGCGCGACTAGCGGGAGGGCGATGGGGACCCAGTACTTC
10 | TRBJ1-1 | NA | many | TRBV29-1 | CSARQLQAFF | TGCAGCGCCAGGCAGCTCCAAGCTTTCTTT
15 | TRBJ2-3 | NA | many | TRBV7-8 | CASSLGDSREVTQYF | TGTGCCAGCAGCTTAGGGGACTCACGTGAGGTGACGCAGTATTTT
11 | TRBJ1-1 | NA | few | TRBV2 | CASSLTGPAFF | TGTGCCAGCAGCCTTACAGGACCAGCTTTCTTT
16 | TRBJ2-1 | TRBD2 | many | TRBV9 | CASSETGTSAYNEQFF | TGTGCCAGCAGCGAGACCGGGACTAGCGCCTACAATGAGCAGTTCTTC
15 | TRBJ1-6 | TRBD1 | many | TRBV20-1 | CSAREATGGNSPLHF | TGCAGTGCTAGAGAAGCTACAGGGGGCAATTCACCCCTCCACTTT